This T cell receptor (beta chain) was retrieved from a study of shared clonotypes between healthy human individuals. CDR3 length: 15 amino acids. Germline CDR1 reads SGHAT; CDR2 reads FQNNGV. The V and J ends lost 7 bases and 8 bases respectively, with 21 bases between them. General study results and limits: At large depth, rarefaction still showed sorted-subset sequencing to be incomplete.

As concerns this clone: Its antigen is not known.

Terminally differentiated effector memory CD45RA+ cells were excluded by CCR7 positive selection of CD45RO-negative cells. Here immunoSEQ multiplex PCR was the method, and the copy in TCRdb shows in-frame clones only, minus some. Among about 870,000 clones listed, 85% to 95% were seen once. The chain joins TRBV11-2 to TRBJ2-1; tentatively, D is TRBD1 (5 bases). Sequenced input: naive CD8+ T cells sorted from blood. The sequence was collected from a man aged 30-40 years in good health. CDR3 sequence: CASTSPALRAHEQFF. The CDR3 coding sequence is TGTGCCAGCACCTCACCCGCCCTCAGGGCCCATGAGCAGTTCTTC.